One and the same sample provided the 10 T cell receptor beta chains below, sequenced in a study of T-cell reconstitution after alpha-beta-depleted transplantation in children. For TCRbeta, the library was prepared with unique molecular identifiers. TCRdb used MiXCR to reprocess the PCR reads, holding one entry per CDR3 protein. This table has just over 950,000 distinct CDR3 sequences, roughly 31% appearing once. The sample consisted of PBMCs, mostly from graft donor cells, taken 360 days after TCRalphabeta/CD19-depleted stem cell transplant. Receptors were obtained from a boy under two years old who had a stem cell transplant for SCID, so the T cells may come from the graft donor.

V is TRBV3-1 and J is TRBJ2-3; D not resolved. Germline CDR1 reads LGHDT; CDR2 reads YNNKEL (reference sequence). There are 15 residues in the CDR3. Trimming removed 0 bases from V and 1 base from J, with 8 bases in between. CDR3 amino acids: CASSQDRFRTDTQYF. Here the CDR3 DNA reads TGTGCCAGCAGCCAAGACCGATTCCGCACAGATACGCAGTATTTT.

This clonotype appeared a few times. V and J are TRBV2 and TRBJ1-2; D is uncertain. The V end lost 4 bases, the J end lost 0 bases, and 6 bases lay between the germline ends. Germline lookup yields CDR1 SNHLY and CDR2 FYNNEI. This CDR3 is built from 13 residues. CDR3 residues: CASSAGPNYGYTF. The CDR3 region has the DNA TGTGCCAGCAGTGCGGGTCCTAACTATGGCTACACCTTC.

This chain links TRBV6-1 with TRBJ2-3; either TRBD1 or TRBD2 may supply D (5 bases each). Per germline, CDR1 MNHNS and CDR2 SASEGT. This CDR3 region has 13 residues. V was trimmed by 6 bases and J by 8 bases, leaving 15 bases between them. The CDR3 region has the DNA TGTGCCAGCAGACGGAACCGGGACCTTACGCAGTATTTT. Its translation: CASRRNRDLTQYF.

This clonotype was detected a few times. The chain has TRBV5-1 and TRBJ1-2; tentatively, D is TRBD1 (5 bases). CDR3 length: 13 amino acids. The V gene's germline CDR1 is SGHRS and CDR2 YFSETQ. With 2 bases removed from V and 6 bases from J, the gap between germline ends came to 11 bases. The CDR3 is CASSFGGTDGYTF. The CDR3 DNA sequence: TGCGCCAGCAGCTTCGGGGGAACGGATGGCTACACCTTC.

This clonotype was seen many times. The chain links TRBV27 to TRBJ2-7; D is unresolved. The CDR3 runs 14 residues. CDR1 MNHEY and CDR2 SMNVEV come from the germline V gene (reference sequence). The ends were cut back, 4 bases at V and 7 bases at J, with 17 bases in the middle. In DNA form, the CDR3 reads TGTGCCAGCAGTTCGAAGAGGCCCTACTCTGAGCAGTACTTC. This sequence encodes CASSSKRPYSEQYF.

The chain combines TRBV20-1 with TRBJ1-1; weak D call: TRBD1 (5 bases). The CDR3 runs to 13 residues. In germline, CDR1 is DFQATT, CDR2 SNEGSKA (reference sequence). V shed 4 bases and J shed 1 base, with 10 bases lying between them. The CDR3 coding sequence is TGCAGTGCTACGGGGCTGAAGAACACTGAAGCTTTCTTT. Amino acid sequence: CSATGLKNTEAFF.

V and J are TRBV5-1 and TRBJ1-4; D call uncertain. The CDR3 spans 16 residues. Trimming removed 1 base from V and 7 bases from J, with 17 bases in between. Germline V CDR1 and CDR2: SGHRS, YFSETQ. The CDR3 sequence: CASSLFSGLVGEKLFF. The CDR3 DNA is TGCGCCAGCAGCTTGTTTAGTGGGCTAGTCGGTGAAAAACTGTTTTTT.

This clonotype was observed a few times. The V call is TRBV6-2 or TRBV6-3, the J call TRBJ1-2; no clear D. The CDR3 covers 14 residues. V dropped 0 bases and J dropped 5 bases, with 10 bases sitting between them. The germline gives CDR1 MNHEY, CDR2 SVGEGT. The CDR3 nucleotides are TGTGCCAGCAGTTACTCGATGGCCGGTTATGGCTACACCTTC. As protein: CASSYSMAGYGYTF.

V usage is TRBV19 and J usage is TRBJ2-5, with D possibly matching TRBD2 (5 bases). V gave up 3 bases and J gave up 3 bases, with 17 bases separating them. The CDR3 consists of 16 residues. In germline, CDR1 is LNHDA, CDR2 SQIVND (reference sequence). This chain's CDR3 is CASSMVAGPTKETQYF. The CDR3 region has the DNA TGTGCCAGTAGTATGGTGGCGGGCCCGACTAAAGAGACCCAGTACTTC. Based on the CDR3 plus reference TRBV19 and TRBJ2-5, the full variable domain is DGGITQSPKYLFRKEGQNVTLSCEQNLNHDAMYWYRQDPGQGLRLIYYSQIVNDFQKGDIAEGYSVSREKKESFPLTVTSAQKNPTAFYLCASSMVAGPTKETQYFGPGTRLLVL.

This clonotype was seen a handful of times. V and J are TRBV5-1 and TRBJ2-3; 7 bases map to TRBD2. V was clipped by 4 bases and J by 4 bases; unmatched bases: 12. The CDR3 is made up of 16 amino acids. CDR1 SGHRS and CDR2 YFSETQ come from the germline V gene. CDR3 DNA sequence: TGCGCCAGCAGCCCGGACTGGTCGGGGGGTGCAGATACGCAGTATTTT. Protein product: CASSPDWSGGADTQYF.